This TCR beta chain emerged from a study of blood T cell repertoires in COVID-19. The CDR3 runs 15 residues. Trimming removed 6 bases at V and 0 bases at J, with 12 bases between. The germline gives CDR1 MNHEY, CDR2 SMNVEV (reference sequence). The table came from immunoSEQ multiplex PCR; TCRdb's copy has only in-frame clones and leaves some out. The repertoire consists of around 300,000 clones, with 88% occurring once and the leading ten covering around 2%. Input material: PBMCs or T cells enriched from blood (not recorded which). This clonotype originated in a woman aged 60 to 75 in a cohort exposed to, infected with or recovered from COVID-19 (not recorded which). V usage is TRBV27 and J usage is TRBJ2-1, with D possibly matching TRBD2 (6 bases). CDR3 DNA: TGTGCCAGCAGAATAGCGGATCTCTCCTACAATGAGCAGTTCTTC. This codes for CASRIADLSYNEQFF.